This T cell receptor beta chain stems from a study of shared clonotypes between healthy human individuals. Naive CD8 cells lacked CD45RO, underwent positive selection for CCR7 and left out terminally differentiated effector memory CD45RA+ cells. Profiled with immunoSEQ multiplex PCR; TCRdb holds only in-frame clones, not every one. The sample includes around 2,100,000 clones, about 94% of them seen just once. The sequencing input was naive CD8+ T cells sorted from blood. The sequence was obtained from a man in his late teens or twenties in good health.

This CDR3 reads CASSLGDASNQPQHF. Written as DNA, the CDR3 is TGTGCCAGCAGCTTGGGGGACGCTAGCAATCAGCCCCAGCATTTT. The chain employs TRBV5-8 and TRBJ1-5; D is possibly TRBD1 (5 bases). Germline V lookup: CDR1 SGHTS, CDR2 YDEGEE. The CDR3 sequence is 15 residues long. Trimming removed 0 bases at V and 0 bases at J, with 7 bases between.